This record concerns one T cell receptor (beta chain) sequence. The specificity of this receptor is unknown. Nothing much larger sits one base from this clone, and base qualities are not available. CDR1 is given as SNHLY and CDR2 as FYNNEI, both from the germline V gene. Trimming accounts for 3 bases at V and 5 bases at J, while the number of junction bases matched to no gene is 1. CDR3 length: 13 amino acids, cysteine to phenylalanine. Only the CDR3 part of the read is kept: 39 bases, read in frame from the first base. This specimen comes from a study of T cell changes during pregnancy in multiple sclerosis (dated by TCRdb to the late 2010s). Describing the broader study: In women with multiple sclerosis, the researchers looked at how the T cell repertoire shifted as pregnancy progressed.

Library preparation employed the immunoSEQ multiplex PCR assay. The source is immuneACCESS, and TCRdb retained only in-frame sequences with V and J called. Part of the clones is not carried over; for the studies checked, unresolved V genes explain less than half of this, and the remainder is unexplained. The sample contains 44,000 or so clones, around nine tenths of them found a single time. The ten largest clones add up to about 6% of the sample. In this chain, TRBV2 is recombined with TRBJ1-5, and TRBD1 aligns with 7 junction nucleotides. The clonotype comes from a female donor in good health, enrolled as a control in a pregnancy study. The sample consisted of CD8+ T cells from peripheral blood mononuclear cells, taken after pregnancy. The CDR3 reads CASSDRGDQPQHF. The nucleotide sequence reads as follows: TGTGCCAGCAGTGACAGGGGGGATCAGCCCCAGCATTTT.